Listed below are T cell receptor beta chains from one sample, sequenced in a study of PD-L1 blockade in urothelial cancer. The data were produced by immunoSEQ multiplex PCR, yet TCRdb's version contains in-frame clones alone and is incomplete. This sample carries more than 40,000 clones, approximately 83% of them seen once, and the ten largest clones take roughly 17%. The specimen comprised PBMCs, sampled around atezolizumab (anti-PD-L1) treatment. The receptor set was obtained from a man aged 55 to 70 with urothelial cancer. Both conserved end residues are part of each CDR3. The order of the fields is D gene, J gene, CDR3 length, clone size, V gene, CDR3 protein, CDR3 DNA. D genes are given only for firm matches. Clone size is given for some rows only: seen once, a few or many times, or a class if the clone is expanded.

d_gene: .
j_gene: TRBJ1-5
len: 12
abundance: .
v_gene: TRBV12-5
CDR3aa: CASGLGHSRGHF
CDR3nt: TGTGCTAGTGGTTTGGGCCACAGCAGGGGGCATTTT

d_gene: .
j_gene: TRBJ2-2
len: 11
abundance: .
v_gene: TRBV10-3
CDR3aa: CAIIRSGELFF
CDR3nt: TGTGCCATCATCAGGTCCGGGGAGCTGTTTTTT

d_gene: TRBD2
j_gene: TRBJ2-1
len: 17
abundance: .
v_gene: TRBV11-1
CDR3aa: CASSLVGRAVSYNEQFF
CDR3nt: TGTGCCAGCAGCTTAGTCGGGAGGGCCGTCTCCTACAATGAGCAGTTCTTC

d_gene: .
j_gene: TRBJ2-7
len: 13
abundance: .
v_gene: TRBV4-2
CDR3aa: CASSQTGVYEQYF
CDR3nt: TGTGCCAGCAGTCAAACGGGGGTGTACGAGCAGTACTTC

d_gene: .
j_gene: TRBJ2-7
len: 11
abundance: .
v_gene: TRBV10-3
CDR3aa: CAISGSYEQYF
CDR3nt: TGTGCCATCAGTGGGAGCTACGAGCAGTACTTC

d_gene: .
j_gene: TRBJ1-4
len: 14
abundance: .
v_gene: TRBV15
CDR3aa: CATSIVRENEKLFF
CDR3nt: TGTGCCACCAGCATAGTCAGGGAAAATGAAAAACTGTTTTTT

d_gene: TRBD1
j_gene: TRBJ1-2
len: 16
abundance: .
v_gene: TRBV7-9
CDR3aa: CASSTPGQPLGYGYTF
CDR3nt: TGTGCCAGCAGTACACCGGGACAGCCTCTAGGATATGGCTACACCTTC

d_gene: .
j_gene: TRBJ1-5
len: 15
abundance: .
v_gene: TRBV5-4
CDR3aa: CASSIQGRSNQPQHF
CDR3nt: TGTGCCAGCAGCATACAGGGAAGGTCAAATCAGCCCCAGCATTTT

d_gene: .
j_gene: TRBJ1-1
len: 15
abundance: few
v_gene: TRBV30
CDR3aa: CAWSAGWGGSAEAFF
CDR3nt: TGTGCCTGGAGTGCGGGTTGGGGAGGGTCCGCTGAAGCTTTCTTT

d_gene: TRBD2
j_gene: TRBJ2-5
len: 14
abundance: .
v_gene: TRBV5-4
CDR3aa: CASSYGRGRETQYF
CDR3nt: TGTGCCAGCAGCTACGGGAGGGGTAGGGAGACCCAGTACTTC

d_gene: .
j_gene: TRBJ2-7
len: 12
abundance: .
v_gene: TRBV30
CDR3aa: CAWSRVDYEQYF
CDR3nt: TGTGCCTGGAGTCGGGTTGACTACGAGCAGTACTTC

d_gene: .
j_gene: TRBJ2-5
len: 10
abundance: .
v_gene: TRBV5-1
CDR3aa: CASSGETQYF
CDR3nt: TGCGCCAGCAGTGGCGAGACCCAGTACTTC

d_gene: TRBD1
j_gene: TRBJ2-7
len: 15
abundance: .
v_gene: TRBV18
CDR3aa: CASSPPRQGAIEQYF
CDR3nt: TGTGCCAGCTCACCACCCCGACAGGGGGCGATCGAGCAGTACTTC

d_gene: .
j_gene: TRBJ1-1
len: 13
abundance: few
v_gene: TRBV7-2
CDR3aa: CASSLFKNTEAFF
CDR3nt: TGTGCCAGCAGCTTATTCAAGAACACTGAAGCTTTCTTT

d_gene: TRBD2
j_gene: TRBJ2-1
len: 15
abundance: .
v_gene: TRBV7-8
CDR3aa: CASSQGWGGYNEQFF
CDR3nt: TGTGCCAGCAGCCAAGGTTGGGGGGGCTACAATGAGCAGTTCTTC

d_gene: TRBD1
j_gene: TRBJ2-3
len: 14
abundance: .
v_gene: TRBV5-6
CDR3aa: CASSIGQGTDTQYF
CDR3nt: TGTGCCAGCAGCATAGGACAGGGCACAGATACGCAGTATTTT

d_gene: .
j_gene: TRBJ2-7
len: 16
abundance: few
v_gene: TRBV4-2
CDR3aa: CASSQEGARSSYEQYF
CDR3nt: TGTGCCAGCAGCCAAGAGGGAGCGAGAAGCTCCTACGAGCAGTACTTC

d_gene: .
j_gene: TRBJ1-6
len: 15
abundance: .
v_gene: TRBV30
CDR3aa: CAWRRWTEGTSPLHF
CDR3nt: TGTGCCTGGAGGCGCTGGACAGAAGGGACTTCACCCCTCCACTTT

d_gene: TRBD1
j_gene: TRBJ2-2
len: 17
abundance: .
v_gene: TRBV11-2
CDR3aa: CASSSKTGGRNTGELFF
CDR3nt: TGTGCCAGCAGCTCAAAGACAGGGGGCCGGAACACCGGGGAGCTGTTTTTT

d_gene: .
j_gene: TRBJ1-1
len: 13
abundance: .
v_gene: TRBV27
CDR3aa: CASSLEGNTEAFF
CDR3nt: TGTGCCAGCAGTCTGGAGGGTAACACTGAAGCTTTCTTT

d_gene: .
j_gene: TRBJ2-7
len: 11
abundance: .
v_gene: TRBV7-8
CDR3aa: CASSLVGRKYF
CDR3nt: TGTGCCAGCAGCTTAGTGGGCAGGAAGTACTTC

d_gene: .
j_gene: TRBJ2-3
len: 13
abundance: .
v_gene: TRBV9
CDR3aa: CASSVDGADTQYF
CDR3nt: TGTGCCAGCAGCGTAGACGGAGCAGATACGCAGTATTTT

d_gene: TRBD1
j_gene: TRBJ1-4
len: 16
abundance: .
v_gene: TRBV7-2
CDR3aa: CASSLTPVPGGEKLFF
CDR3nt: TGTGCCAGCAGCTTAACCCCGGTTCCAGGGGGTGAAAAACTGTTTTTT

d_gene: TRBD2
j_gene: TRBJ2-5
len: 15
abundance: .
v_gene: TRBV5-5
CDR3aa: CASSRPTSDQETQYF
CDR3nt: TGTGCCAGCAGCCGCCCCACTAGCGACCAAGAGACCCAGTACTTC

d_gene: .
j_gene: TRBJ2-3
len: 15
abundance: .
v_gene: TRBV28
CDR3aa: CASSLGGIGGDTQYF
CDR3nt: TGTGCCAGCAGTTTGGGCGGGATAGGTGGGGATACGCAGTATTTT

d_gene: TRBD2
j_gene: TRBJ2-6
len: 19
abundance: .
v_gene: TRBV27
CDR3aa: CASSLSGTSGPGGANVLTF
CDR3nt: TGTGCCAGCAGTTTATCTGGGACTAGCGGACCTGGTGGGGCCAACGTCCTGACTTTC

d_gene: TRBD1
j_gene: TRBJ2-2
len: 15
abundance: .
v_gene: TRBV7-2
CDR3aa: CASSYRQGAAGELFF
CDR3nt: TGTGCCAGCAGCTACCGACAGGGGGCAGCCGGGGAGCTGTTTTTT

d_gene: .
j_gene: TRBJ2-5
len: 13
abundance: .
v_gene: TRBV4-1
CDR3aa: CASSRWQKETQYF
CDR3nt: TGCGCCAGCAGCCGTTGGCAGAAAGAGACCCAGTACTTC

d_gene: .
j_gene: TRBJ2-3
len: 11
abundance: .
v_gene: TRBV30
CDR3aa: CAWSVLDTQYF
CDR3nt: TGTGCCTGGAGTGTACTAGATACGCAGTATTTT

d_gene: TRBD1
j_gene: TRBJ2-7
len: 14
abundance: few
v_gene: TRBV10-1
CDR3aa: CASSEGRQGYEQYF
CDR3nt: TGCGCCAGCAGTGAGGGGCGACAGGGCTACGAGCAGTACTTC

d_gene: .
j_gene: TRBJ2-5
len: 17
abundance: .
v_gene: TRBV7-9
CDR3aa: CASSVSAPTLDQETQYF
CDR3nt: TGTGCCAGCAGCGTATCCGCCCCCACACTAGACCAAGAGACCCAGTACTTC

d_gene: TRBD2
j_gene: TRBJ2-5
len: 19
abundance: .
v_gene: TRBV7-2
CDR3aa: CASSLVYAGTSTKQETQYF
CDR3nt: TGTGCCAGCAGCTTAGTTTATGCCGGGACTAGCACCAAGCAAGAGACCCAGTACTTC